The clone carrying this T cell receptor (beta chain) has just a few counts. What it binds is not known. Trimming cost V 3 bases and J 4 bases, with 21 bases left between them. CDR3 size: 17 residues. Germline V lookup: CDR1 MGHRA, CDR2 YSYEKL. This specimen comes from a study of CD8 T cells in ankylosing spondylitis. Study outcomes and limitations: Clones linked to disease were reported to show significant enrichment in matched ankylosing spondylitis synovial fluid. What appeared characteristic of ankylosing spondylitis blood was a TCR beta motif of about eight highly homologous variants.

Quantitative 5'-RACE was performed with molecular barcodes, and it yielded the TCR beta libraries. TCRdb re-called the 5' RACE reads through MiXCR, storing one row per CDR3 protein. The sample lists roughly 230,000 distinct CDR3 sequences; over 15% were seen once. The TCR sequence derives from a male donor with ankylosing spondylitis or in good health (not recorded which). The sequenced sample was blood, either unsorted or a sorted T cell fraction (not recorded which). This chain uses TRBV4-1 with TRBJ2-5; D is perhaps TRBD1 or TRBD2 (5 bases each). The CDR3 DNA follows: TGCGCCAGCAGCCAGTCTCTGGGACCTCTCCTAGGAGAGACCCAGTACTTC. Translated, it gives CASSQSLGPLLGETQYF.